These 10 T cell receptor beta chains share one sample of origin, sequenced in a study of blood T cell repertoires in COVID-19. The data were produced by immunoSEQ multiplex PCR, yet TCRdb's version contains in-frame clones alone and is incomplete. Of 220,000 or so clones listed, roughly 89% are singletons. The source material was PBMCs or T cells enriched from blood (not recorded which). These receptors came from a young man who had been exposed to COVID-19.

The chain uses TRBV29-1 and TRBJ1-2, with a possible D match to TRBD1 (5 bases). Germline CDR1 reads SQVTM; CDR2 reads ANQGSEA. There are 11 residues in the CDR3. Trimming removed 5 bases from V and 6 bases from J, with 10 bases in between. Here the CDR3 reads CSVLSGDGYTF. CDR3 DNA: TGCAGCGTTTTATCGGGGGATGGCTACACCTTC.

This clone has only one observation. The chain joins TRBV3-1 (or the pseudogene TRBV3-2) to TRBJ2-4; TRBD2 matches 8 bases. The CDR3 sequence is 15 residues long. V trimming: 6 bases; J trimming: 4 bases; junction bases outside the gene matches: 8. Germline-derived CDR1 and CDR2 are LGHDT and YNNKEL (reference sequence). The CDR3 bases are TGTGCCAGCAGACCGGGCGGGGGGATAAAAAACATTCAGTACTTC. This encodes CASRPGGGIKNIQYF.

This chain connects TRBV9 to TRBJ2-7, with 10 bases matching TRBD1. V gave up 4 bases and J gave up 2 bases; unmatched junction bases: 3. The CDR3 extends over 14 amino acids. Germline loops: CDR1 SGDLS, CDR2 YYNGEE. CDR3 coding DNA: TGTGCCAGCAGCATAGGGACAGGGGCCTACGAGCAGTACTTC. Its translation is CASSIGTGAYEQYF. Variable domain in full (rest from reference TRBV9 and TRBJ2-7): DSGVTQTPKHLITATGQRVTLRCSPRSGDLSVYWYQQSLDQGLQFLIQYYNGEERAKGNILERFSAQQFPDLHSELNLSSLELGDSALYFCASSIGTGAYEQYFGPGTRLTVT.

The chain is built from TRBV3-1 (or the pseudogene TRBV3-2) and TRBJ2-2; 15 bases fit TRBD2. V trimming: 4 bases; J trimming: 4 bases; junction bases outside the gene matches: 7. The CDR3 has 18 residues. The germline CDR1 and CDR2 sequences are LGHDT and YNNKEL (reference sequence). CDR3 nucleotide sequence: TGTGCCAGCAGCCCAGGACTAGCGGGGGGGCCGGGCACCGGGGAGCTGTTTTTT. Amino acid sequence: CASSPGLAGGPGTGELFF.

The gene calls are TRBV4-1 and TRBJ2-3; TRBD1 matches 9 bases. Trimming cost V 4 bases and J 4 bases; bases outside gene matches: 15. This CDR3 is 18 amino acids long. CDR1 is MGHRA and CDR2 is YSYEKL in the germline V gene. The CDR3 spells CASSPVPGQGRVADTQYF. As DNA, the CDR3 is TGCGCCAGCAGCCCAGTCCCGGGACAGGGCCGGGTGGCAGATACGCAGTATTTT.

This sequence joins TRBV4-3 and TRBJ2-7; maybe TRBD1 (6 bases). The CDR3 sequence is 18 residues long. Trimming cost V 1 base and J 0 bases, with 19 bases left between them. Germline CDR1 and CDR2: LGHNA and YSLEER. The CDR3 is CASSQGLSGALLSYEQYF. CDR3 coding DNA: TGCGCCAGCAGCCAAGGATTGTCAGGGGCCCTTCTCTCCTACGAGCAGTACTTC.

The chain is built from TRBV11-2 and TRBJ2-3, with TRBD1 as a possible D gene (6 bases). Germline loops: CDR1 SGHAT, CDR2 FQNNGV. The CDR3 loop spans 16 amino acids. Trimming pared 3 bases from V and 2 bases from J, leaving 15 bases between. CDR3 loop: CASSFALGGYTDTQYF. CDR3 nucleotides: TGTGCCAGCAGCTTCGCACTAGGGGGTTACACAGATACGCAGTATTTT.

The V gene is TRBV21-1, the J gene TRBJ2-7; no check of the table's D call, TRBD1, against the DNA was made. TRBV21-1 is termed a pseudogene. The CDR3 totals 21 residues. The CDR3 DNA reads as TGTGCCAGCAGCAGCGCCCGCCGAGCCGGGACAGGGGTACCACCGCAATACGAGCAGTACTTC. Translation gives CASSSARRAGTGVPPQYEQYF.

This clone was detected once. The gene calls are TRBV3-1 (or the pseudogene TRBV3-2) and TRBJ2-3, with TRBD2 matching 9 bases. Trimming removed 2 bases from V and 2 bases from J; junction bases left unmatched: 11. CDR1 is LGHDT and CDR2 is YNNKEL in the germline V gene (reference sequence). The CDR3 loop spans 18 amino acids. CDR3 bases: TGTGCCAGCAGCCAAACCCTATTTGCGGGGGGGTTCACAGATACGCAGTATTTT. Translation gives CASSQTLFAGGFTDTQYF.

This clone was detected a few times. The rearrangement uses TRBV6-1 and TRBJ1-2; no clear D. Germline CDR1 is MNHNS and CDR2 is SASEGT. This CDR3 has 14 residues. With 3 bases removed from V and 12 bases from J, the gap between germline ends came to 20 bases. The chain's CDR3 is CASSDLGRATKNTF. In DNA, the CDR3 is TGTGCCAGCAGTGATCTCGGGCGGGCCACAAAAAACACCTTC.